The rows below give T cell receptor beta chains drawn from one sample of a study of radiation and T cells in renal cell carcinoma. TCRdb keeps only in-frame clones here, not all; method: immunoSEQ multiplex PCR. The sample comprises about 22,000 clones, 40% to 55% of which are singletons, and roughly 17% rests with the top ten. The sequences come from tumor tissue, collected from a patient whose treatment included radiotherapy and nephrectomy. Source of these receptors: a woman between 45 and 65 years old with renal cell carcinoma. Each CDR3 is given with its conserved first and last residue. Each record gives: V gene, clone size, J gene, D gene, CDR3 protein, CDR3 DNA. D genes are given only for firm matches. Clone size appears in some rows only: once, few, many, or a class for an expanded clone.

v_gene: TRBV4-1
abundance: -
j_gene: TRBJ2-7
d_gene: -
CDR3aa: CASSQGRGLTYEQYF
CDR3nt: TGCGCCAGCAGCCAAGGGCGGGGACTCACCTACGAGCAGTACTTC

v_gene: TRBV7-9
abundance: many
j_gene: TRBJ1-5
d_gene: -
CDR3aa: CASSLDVTVGQPQHF
CDR3nt: TGTGCCAGCAGCTTAGATGTCACAGTAGGTCAGCCCCAGCATTTT

v_gene: TRBV7-2
abundance: few
j_gene: TRBJ2-7
d_gene: TRBD2
CDR3aa: CASSLSGLVDEQYF
CDR3nt: TGTGCCAGCAGCTTATCTGGACTAGTCGACGAGCAGTACTTC

v_gene: TRBV6-6
abundance: -
j_gene: TRBJ1-5
d_gene: -
CDR3aa: CASSYRLQPQHF
CDR3nt: TGTGCCAGCAGTTATCGGCTTCAGCCCCAGCATTTT

v_gene: TRBV7-9
abundance: -
j_gene: TRBJ1-6
d_gene: -
CDR3aa: CASSLAPERNSPLHF
CDR3nt: TGTGCCAGCAGCTTAGCGCCGGAGAGGAATTCACCCCTCCACTTT

v_gene: TRBV7-2
abundance: -
j_gene: TRBJ1-1
d_gene: -
CDR3aa: CASSFLEQGTEAFF
CDR3nt: TGTGCCAGCAGCTTCCTGGAACAGGGCACTGAAGCTTTCTTT

v_gene: TRBV19
abundance: -
j_gene: TRBJ2-2
d_gene: -
CDR3aa: CASSMRHGELFF
CDR3nt: TGTGCCAGTAGTATGCGGCACGGGGAGCTGTTTTTT

v_gene: TRBV2
abundance: few
j_gene: TRBJ2-1
d_gene: TRBD2
CDR3aa: CASRAARRSGAYNEQFF
CDR3nt: TGTGCCAGCAGGGCCGCCCGCCGCAGCGGGGCCTACAATGAGCAGTTCTTC

v_gene: TRBV27
abundance: few
j_gene: TRBJ2-7
d_gene: -
CDR3aa: CASSLSARGDYEQYF
CDR3nt: TGTGCCAGCAGTTTATCGGCCCGCGGGGACTACGAGCAGTACTTC

v_gene: TRBV5-6
abundance: -
j_gene: TRBJ2-7
d_gene: -
CDR3aa: CASSLAFYEQYF
CDR3nt: TGTGCCAGCAGCTTAGCCTTCTACGAGCAGTACTTC

v_gene: TRBV14
abundance: -
j_gene: TRBJ2-1
d_gene: TRBD2
CDR3aa: CASSQLGLAGGTYNEQFF
CDR3nt: TGTGCCAGCAGCCAACTAGGACTAGCGGGGGGCACCTACAATGAGCAGTTCTTC

v_gene: TRBV2
abundance: -
j_gene: TRBJ1-1
d_gene: -
CDR3aa: CASSEGGVGEAFF
CDR3nt: TGTGCCAGCAGTGAAGGAGGGGTGGGTGAAGCTTTCTTT

v_gene: TRBV7-3
abundance: medium-sized
j_gene: TRBJ2-5
d_gene: -
CDR3aa: CASSLTPQETQYF
CDR3nt: TGTGCCAGCAGCTTAACACCTCAAGAGACCCAGTACTTC

v_gene: TRBV19
abundance: -
j_gene: TRBJ2-3
d_gene: TRBD2
CDR3aa: CASNRLAVDTQYF
CDR3nt: TGTGCCAGTAATAGACTAGCAGTAGATACGCAGTATTTT

v_gene: TRBV30
abundance: -
j_gene: TRBJ1-2
d_gene: TRBD1
CDR3aa: CASRAGTGLYGYTF
CDR3nt: TGTGCCAGTAGGGCCGGGACAGGGCTCTATGGCTACACCTTC